The following is a T cell receptor beta chain sequence with its context. This sample is drawn from a study of blood T cell repertoires in COVID-19. Germline V gene data show CDR1 as SQVTM and CDR2 as ANQGSEA. V lost 4 bases to trimming and J lost 6 bases, with 12 bases between them. The CDR3 runs to 12 residues. Assay used: immunoSEQ multiplex PCR; TCRdb lists only in-frame clones, some missing. The table has about 280,000 clones, approximately 85% seen once; the top ten hold 5.1%. Sample: peripheral blood. The receptor's source is a man aged 50 to 59 with active or convalescent COVID-19. The V and J genes are TRBV29-1 and TRBJ1-2; a weak D match, TRBD1 (6 bases). The CDR3 coding sequence is TGCAGCGTTGGGGGGGGCGCGGATGGCTACACCTTC. As protein: CSVGGGADGYTF. Variable domain in full (rest from reference TRBV29-1 and TRBJ1-2): SAVISQKPSRDICQRGTSLTIQCQVDSQVTMMFWYRQQPGQSLTLIATANQGSEATYESGFVIDKFPISRPNLTFSTLTVSNMSPEDSSIYLCSVGGGADGYTFGSGTRLTVV.